These 18 T cell receptor beta chains were sequenced from one sample in a study of blood T cell repertoires in COVID-19. This table comes from immunoSEQ multiplex PCR, and its TCRdb copy is limited to in-frame clones, with some not included. This table holds 120,000 or so clones, approximately 81% found once. Material: peripheral blood. Receptors were obtained from a woman between 45 and 65 years old with acute or convalescent COVID-19.

The V call is TRBV2, the J call TRBJ1-5; D perhaps matches TRBD1 (5 bases). The CDR3 spans 12 residues. V gave up 7 bases and J gave up 3 bases, with 7 bases separating them. Germline CDR1 reads SNHLY; CDR2 reads FYNNEI. The CDR3 bases are TGTGCCAGCAAAGGGGACAATCAGCCCCAGCATTTT. Translating gives CASKGDNQPQHF.

The chain joins TRBV3-1 (or the pseudogene TRBV3-2) to TRBJ1-5, with D unresolved. The V gene's germline CDR1 is LGHDT and CDR2 YNNKEL (reference sequence). V lost 3 bases to trimming and J lost 4 bases, with 13 bases between them. This CDR3 is 15 amino acids long. CDR3 residues: CASSQVLGGNQPQHF. CDR3 sequence (DNA): TGTGCCAGCAGCCAGGTGTTGGGAGGGAATCAGCCCCAGCATTTT.

This chain connects TRBV6-5 to TRBJ2-7, with TRBD1 matching 7 bases. This CDR3 region has 13 residues. Germline assignment: CDR1 MNHEY and CDR2 SVGAGI. V was pared by 10 bases and J by 2 bases, with 8 bases of the junction left unmatched. The CDR3, as DNA: TGTGCCACCTCGACAGGGAATACCTACGAGCAGTACTTC. It codes for CATSTGNTYEQYF.

The CDR3 sequence is CASSPFQGSTDTQYF. CDR3 nucleotide sequence: TGTGCCAGCTCACCATTTCAGGGGAGCACAGATACGCAGTATTTT. This chain uses TRBV18 with TRBJ2-3, with D perhaps TRBD1 (6 bases). CDR3 length: 15 residues. V lost 2 bases, J lost 0 bases, and 9 bases lay in between. Germline CDR1 KGHSH, CDR2 LQKENI. Drawing the rest from reference TRBV18 and TRBJ2-3, the complete variable domain is NAGVMQNPRHLVRRRGQEARLRCSPMKGHSHVYWYRQLPEEGLKFMVYLQKENIIDESGMPKERFSAEFPKEGPSILRIQQVVRGDSAAYFCASSPFQGSTDTQYFGPGTRLTVL.

The rearrangement uses TRBV28 and TRBJ1-1, with D unresolved. The CDR3 has 12 residues. CDR1 is MDHEN, CDR2 SYDVKM, per germline. V lost 1 base to trimming and J lost 6 bases, with 6 bases between them. CDR3 sequence: CASSLSSAEAFF. CDR3 nucleotides: TGTGCCAGCAGTTTATCCTCCGCTGAAGCTTTCTTT.

J is TRBJ1-1 and V is TRBV3-1 (or the pseudogene TRBV3-2); 8 bases line up with TRBD1. J was trimmed by 1 base and V by 6 bases; bases with no gene match: 10. The CDR3 is 16 amino acids. The germline gives CDR1 LGHDT, CDR2 YNNKEL (reference sequence). The CDR3 spells CASRLWQGAENTEAFF. DNA for the CDR3: TGTGCCAGCAGACTCTGGCAGGGGGCCGAGAACACTGAAGCTTTCTTT.

This rearrangement joins TRBV9 to TRBJ2-5; possibly TRBD2 for D (5 bases). Trimming removed 0 bases at V and 1 base at J, with 7 bases between. Germline CDR1 SGDLS, CDR2 YYNGEE. The CDR3 consists of 14 residues. The CDR3 loop reads CASSVAGFQETQYF. The CDR3 DNA reads TGTGCCAGCAGCGTAGCGGGATTCCAAGAGACCCAGTACTTC. The full variable domain, completed using reference TRBV9 and TRBJ2-5, is DSGVTQTPKHLITATGQRVTLRCSPRSGDLSVYWYQQSLDQGLQFLIQYYNGEERAKGNILERFSAQQFPDLHSELNLSSLELGDSALYFCASSVAGFQETQYFGPGTRLLVL.

The chain is built from TRBV7-8 and TRBJ1-1; perhaps TRBD1 as D (5 bases). CDR3 length equals 18 residues. V was shortened by 0 bases and J by 4 bases, with 21 bases between the two germline ends. Germline CDR1 reads SGHVS; CDR2 reads FQNEAQ. The chain's CDR3 is CASSLAASGGSVSTEAFF. Here the CDR3 DNA reads TGTGCCAGCAGCTTAGCTGCCTCGGGGGGGTCGGTGAGCACTGAAGCTTTCTTT.

This chain connects TRBV28 to TRBJ1-1, with a possible D match to TRBD1 (5 bases). V dropped 2 bases and J dropped 5 bases, with 12 bases sitting between them. The CDR3 contains 14 residues. Germline-derived CDR1 and CDR2 are MDHEN and SYDVKM. This CDR3 reads CASSLPGHGTEAFF. The CDR3 nucleotides read TGTGCCAGCAGTTTACCAGGGCACGGAACTGAAGCTTTCTTT.

The rearrangement uses TRBV5-1 and TRBJ2-1; TRBD2 matches 11 bases. Germline V gene sequence: CDR1 SGHRS, CDR2 YFSETQ. The CDR3 is 16 amino acids. The V segment lost 1 base and the J segment 4 bases; nucleotides outside the gene matches: 4. CDR3: CASSLLSSGGYNEQFF. CDR3 nucleotide sequence: TGCGCCAGCAGCTTGTTATCTAGCGGGGGGTACAATGAGCAGTTCTTC. Supplemented by reference TRBV5-1 and TRBJ2-1, the full variable domain reads KAGVTQTPRYLIKTRGQQVTLSCSPISGHRSVSWYQQTPGQGLQFLFEYFSETQRNKGNFPGRFSGRQFSNSRSEMNVSTLELGDSALYLCASSLLSSGGYNEQFFGPGTRLTVL.

The V call is TRBV28, the J call TRBJ2-3; D call uncertain. Trimming removed 7 bases at V and 1 base at J, with 12 bases between. This CDR3 spans 14 amino acids. Germline CDR1 is MDHEN and CDR2 is SYDVKM. The CDR3 sequence is CASMPRFGTDTQYF. CDR3 DNA: TGTGCCAGCATGCCGCGGTTTGGCACAGATACGCAGTATTTT.

The J gene is TRBJ1-2, the V gene TRBV5-4, with a possible D match to TRBD1 (5 bases). With 5 bases removed from V and 4 bases from J, the gap between germline ends came to 12 bases. From germline, CDR1 is SGHNT and CDR2 YYREEE (reference sequence). The CDR3 extends over 13 amino acids. The CDR3 is CASRYQGAYGYTF. The CDR3 nucleotides read TGTGCCAGCAGATACCAAGGGGCCTATGGCTACACCTTC.

The CDR3: CASSPQQDRAAGQYF. CDR3 coding DNA: TGTGCCAGCTCACCACAGCAGGACAGGGCCGCAGGGCAGTACTTC. The genes are TRBV18 and TRBJ2-7; 8 nucleotides line up with TRBD1. This CDR3 is built from 15 residues. Germline lookup yields CDR1 KGHSH and CDR2 LQKENI. Germline trimming cut 1 base from V and 9 bases from J; bases unmatched to any gene: 11.

V gene TRBV3-1 (or the pseudogene TRBV3-2) combines with J gene TRBJ2-6, with D possibly TRBD1 on 7 matching bases. The germline CDR1 and CDR2 sequences are LGHDT and YNNKEL (reference sequence). The CDR3 runs 15 residues. The V end lost 3 bases, the J end lost 4 bases, and 10 bases lay between the germline ends. The CDR3 DNA reads as TGTGCCAGCAGCCACAGGGGGAGGGGGGCCAACGTCCTGACTTTC. This codes for CASSHRGRGANVLTF.

The V and J genes are TRBV19 and TRBJ2-1; 9 bases align to TRBD2. In germline, CDR1 is LNHDA, CDR2 SQIVND (reference sequence). This CDR3 region has 13 residues. Trimming at V came to 6 bases and at J to 7 bases, leaving 4 bases not matched to a gene. The CDR3 is CASRTSGMNEQFF. The CDR3 coding sequence is TGTGCCAGTAGGACTAGCGGTATGAATGAGCAGTTCTTC.

This clone was detected once. The chain links TRBV6-5 to TRBJ1-2, with D unclear. V was trimmed by 8 bases and J by 8 bases, leaving 12 bases between them. Germline-derived CDR1 and CDR2 are MNHEY and SVGAGI. This CDR3 contains 11 residues. The CDR3 here is CASRGYMGYTF. CDR3 sequence (DNA): TGTGCCAGCCGAGGGTATATGGGCTACACCTTC.

The chain joins TRBV29-1 to TRBJ1-6, with a possible D match to TRBD1 (5 bases). V was clipped by 6 bases and J by 7 bases, with 16 bases between them. The CDR3 spans 14 residues. Germline lookup yields CDR1 SQVTM and CDR2 ANQGSEA. The CDR3 DNA follows: TGCAGCGTATTCGACAGTTTGGGCAATTCACCCCTCCACTTT. Its translation is CSVFDSLGNSPLHF. Filled out from reference TRBV29-1 and TRBJ1-6, the complete variable domain reads SAVISQKPSRDICQRGTSLTIQCQVDSQVTMMFWYRQQPGQSLTLIATANQGSEATYESGFVIDKFPISRPNLTFSTLTVSNMSPEDSSIYLCSVFDSLGNSPLHFGNGTRLTVT.

The V gene is TRBV18, the J gene TRBJ1-4; no reliable D call. The CDR3 is made up of 13 amino acids. Deletions cut 6 bases from V and 8 bases from J, with 13 bases between. From germline, CDR1 is KGHSH and CDR2 LQKENI. In nucleotides, the CDR3 is TGTGCCAGCTCGCCGCTATCGAGGGAAAAACTGTTTTTT. Protein product: CASSPLSREKLFF.